One and the same sample provided the 28 T cell receptor beta chains below, sequenced in a study of T cell changes during pregnancy in multiple sclerosis. Some clones are missing from TCRdb's copy, which holds only in-frame ones; the method was immunoSEQ multiplex PCR. This table has over 55,000 clones, roughly nine tenths appearing once. The material was peripheral blood, obtained after pregnancy. Receptors were obtained from a female donor in good health, enrolled as a control in a pregnancy study.

CDR3 region: CASSLGSRGQTTDTQYF. DNA for the CDR3: TGTGCCAGCAGCTTAGGGAGCCGGGGACAGACGACAGATACGCAGTATTTT. The chain uses TRBV7-2 and TRBJ2-3, with 7 bases aligning to TRBD1. Germline assignment: CDR1 SGHTA and CDR2 FQGNSA. V lost 1 base to trimming and J lost 3 bases; unmatched junction nucleotides: 10. This CDR3 is 17 amino acids long. Full variable domain (rest looked up from reference TRBV7-2 and TRBJ2-3): GAGVSQSPSNKVTEKGKDVELRCDPISGHTALYWYRQSLGQGLEFLIYFQGNSAPDKSGLPSDRFSAERTGGSVSTLTIQRTQQEDSAVYLCASSLGSRGQTTDTQYFGPGTRLTVL.

The genes are TRBV18 and TRBJ1-5; 10 bases match TRBD1. The CDR3 length is 13 residues. J lost 6 bases, V lost 6 bases, and 2 bases had no gene match. CDR1 and CDR2 (germline): KGHSH, LQKENI. CDR3 in amino acids: CASSGTGAQPQHF. In nucleotides, the CDR3 is TGTGCCAGCTCGGGGACAGGGGCTCAGCCCCAGCATTTT.

This clone has a handful of counts. The rearrangement uses TRBV29-1 and TRBJ1-2, with D maybe TRBD1 (6 bases). The ends were cut back, 0 bases at V and 0 bases at J, with 11 bases in the middle. The CDR3 totals 15 residues. Germline V lookup: CDR1 SQVTM, CDR2 ANQGSEA. The CDR3 loop is CSVEEGAASNYGYTF. CDR3 DNA: TGCAGCGTTGAAGAGGGGGCAGCGTCTAACTATGGCTACACCTTC.

The CDR3: CASSLQGRGEQFF. CDR3 nucleotides: TGTGCCAGCAGTCTACAGGGACGGGGTGAGCAGTTCTTC. The chain combines TRBV6-6 with TRBJ2-1; a weak D match, TRBD1 (6 bases). The CDR3 loop spans 13 amino acids. V gave up 5 bases and J gave up 9 bases, with 14 bases separating them. Per the germline V gene, CDR1 is MNHNY and CDR2 is SVGAGI (reference sequence).

The chain employs TRBV27 and TRBJ1-1, with D tentatively TRBD1 (5 bases). Germline CDR1 is MNHEY and CDR2 is SMNVEV (reference sequence). Trimming removed 6 bases at V and 0 bases at J, with 11 bases between. The CDR3 is 14 amino acids. The CDR3 reads CASRRKGLNTEAFF. The CDR3 nucleotides are TGTGCCAGCAGACGAAAGGGGCTGAACACTGAAGCTTTCTTT.

The V call is TRBV12-5, the J call TRBJ1-2, with D tentatively TRBD1 (5 bases). CDR1 and CDR2 from the germline V gene are LGHNT and FRNRAP. This CDR3 comprises 14 residues. Deletions cut 0 bases from V and 7 bases from J, with 12 bases between. The CDR3 bases are TGTGCTAGTGGTTTGGTAGACGGCGGGGGTGGCTACACCTTC. Its translation: CASGLVDGGGGYTF.

This clone has only one observation. V and J are TRBV30 and TRBJ1-1; D is unresolved. This CDR3 contains 13 residues. V was pared by 3 bases and J by 0 bases, with 8 bases between. The germline V gene encodes CDR1 GTSNPN and CDR2 SVGIG (reference sequence). This chain's CDR3 is CAWRRGLNTEAFF. Here the CDR3 DNA reads TGTGCCTGGAGGCGAGGGTTGAACACTGAAGCTTTCTTT.

The genes are TRBV7-2 and TRBJ1-5; D is uncertain. Germline V CDR1 and CDR2: SGHTA, FQGNSA. The CDR3 is 17 residues long. Trimming took 4 bases from V and 3 from J, leaving 19 bases between them. CDR3 sequence reads: CASSSTGRPSANQPQHF. The CDR3 region has the DNA TGTGCCAGCAGCTCCACGGGGAGGCCGAGCGCCAATCAGCCCCAGCATTTT.

The CDR3 protein is CASSVAGPYEQYF. CDR3 nucleotides: TGTGCCAGCAGCGTAGCGGGACCCTACGAGCAGTACTTC. The rearrangement uses TRBV6-1 and TRBJ2-5; TRBD2 matches at 8 bases. The closer fit of TRBJ2-7 to the DNA end suggests the J call may be wrong. This CDR3 contains 13 residues. The germline V gene encodes CDR1 MNHNS and CDR2 SASEGT.

The chain is built from TRBV7-2 and TRBJ2-1, with 9 nucleotides matching TRBD2. CDR1 SGHTA and CDR2 FQGNSA come from the germline V gene. CDR3 length: 15 residues. The junction had 6 bases not matched to a gene; V was cut back by 3 bases and J by 6 bases. The CDR3 spells CASSFGGGASNEQFF. CDR3 DNA sequence: TGTGCCAGCAGCTTTGGCGGGGGGGCATCCAATGAGCAGTTCTTC.

V is TRBV11-2 and J is TRBJ2-5; no definite D call. V lost 11 bases and J 4 bases, leaving 14 bases between the germline ends. Germline CDR1 reads SGHAT; CDR2 reads FQNNGV. The CDR3 is made up of 12 amino acids. The CDR3 bases are TGTGCCCTTGACTGGGTATTAGAGACCCAGTACTTC. Protein: CALDWVLETQYF.

This rearrangement joins TRBV19 to TRBJ1-2, with TRBD1 as a possible D gene (6 bases). The CDR3 has 12 residues. V lost 11 bases to trimming and J lost 6 bases, with 16 bases between them. Germline V gene lookup returns CDR1 LNHDA and CDR2 SQIVND (reference sequence). The CDR3 sequence: CAASGGLDGYTF. The CDR3 bases are TGTGCCGCATCGGGGGGGCTAGATGGCTACACCTTC.

This sequence joins TRBV11-3 and TRBJ2-7; 11 positions match TRBD1. CDR3 length equals 15 residues. Trimming took 5 bases from V and 4 from J; bases not matched to a gene: 7. In germline, CDR1 is SGHNT, CDR2 YENEEA. CDR3 coding DNA: TGTGCCAGCAGCACCTCGGGACAGGGGGAATACGAGCAGTACTTC. Its translation is CASSTSGQGEYEQYF.

This chain connects TRBV10-3 to TRBJ2-1, with D perhaps matching TRBD1 (5 bases). Looked up from germline, CDR1 is ENHRY and CDR2 is SYGVKD. Trimming pared 4 bases from V and 7 bases from J, leaving 14 bases between. The CDR3 sequence is 14 residues long. CDR3 in DNA: TGTGCCATCAGTGCGGCGGCAGGGAAAAATGAGCAGTTCTTC. It yields the protein CAISAAAGKNEQFF.

This clone was seen just once. The J gene is TRBJ2-6, the V gene TRBV5-1; 11 positions agree with TRBD1. V lost 4 bases, J lost 4 bases, and 4 bases stayed unmatched. Looked up from germline, CDR1 is SGHRS and CDR2 is YFSETQ. CDR3 length equals 16 residues. Here the CDR3 DNA reads TGCGCCAGCAGCCGGACAGGGGGCTCCGGGGCCAACGTCCTGACTTTC. Protein: CASSRTGGSGANVLTF.

This chain connects TRBV27 to TRBJ2-7; 14 bases match TRBD2. The germline CDR1 and CDR2 sequences are MNHEY and SMNVEV (reference sequence). The CDR3 runs to 14 residues. V was clipped by 6 bases and J by 4 bases; unmatched bases: 2. CDR3: CASRGLAGVYEQYF. CDR3 in DNA: TGTGCCAGCAGGGGACTAGCGGGAGTATACGAGCAGTACTTC.

The chain couples TRBV5-1 to TRBJ1-4; a weak D match, TRBD1 (6 bases). The CDR3 has 17 residues. Per germline, CDR1 SGHRS and CDR2 YFSETQ. The germline V and J ends were trimmed by 2 bases and 0 bases, with 14 bases remaining between them. For the CDR3, the DNA is TGCGCCAGCAGCTTCGGGACACCCACTGCAACTAATGAAAAACTGTTTTTT. This encodes CASSFGTPTATNEKLFF.

The chain combines TRBV12-5 with TRBJ1-1; the D is unclear. The CDR3 is 14 amino acids. Trimming shortened V by 0 bases and J by 1 base, and 6 bases separated the two germline ends. Germline CDR1 LGHNT, CDR2 FRNRAP. The CDR3, as DNA: TGTGCTAGTGGTTTGGTTTGGCAGAACACTGAAGCTTTCTTT. It encodes CASGLVWQNTEAFF.

The V gene is TRBV30, the J gene TRBJ2-3; no clear D gene. Germline CDR1 reads GTSNPN; CDR2 reads SVGIG (reference sequence). The CDR3 spans 12 residues. Trimming cost V 4 bases and J 9 bases, with 14 bases left between them. CDR3 sequence (DNA): TGTGCCTGGAAAATACTCCCCGGGACGCAGTATTTT. Its translation: CAWKILPGTQYF.

This chain joins TRBV12-5 and TRBJ1-3, with D possibly being TRBD1 (6 bases). The CDR3 length is 17 residues. Germline V CDR1 and CDR2: LGHNT, FRNRAP. Trimming pared 2 bases from V and 2 bases from J, leaving 16 bases between. CDR3 sequence: CASGLIRTEATGNTIYF. CDR3 coding DNA: TGTGCTAGTGGTTTGATCCGGACAGAGGCTACTGGAAACACCATATATTTT.

The chain uses TRBV25-1 and TRBJ2-6; 7 nucleotides align to TRBD2. Germline-derived CDR1 and CDR2 are MGHDK and SYGVNS. The CDR3 sequence is 17 residues long. V was pared by 5 bases and J by 3 bases, with 10 bases of the junction left unmatched. CDR3 region: CASSKERGWGGANVLTF. The CDR3 bases are TGTGCCAGCAGTAAGGAGCGGGGCTGGGGTGGGGCCAACGTCCTGACTTTC.

The rearrangement joins TRBV29-1 to TRBJ1-4; TRBD1 matches at 9 bases. Germline V gene data show CDR1 as SQVTM and CDR2 as ANQGSEA. Losses at the gene ends were 7 bases for V and 8 bases for J; bases not matched to a gene: 5. The CDR3 spans 12 residues. This chain's CDR3 is CSGRQGEEKLFF. The CDR3 DNA sequence: TGCAGCGGAAGACAGGGGGAAGAAAAACTGTTTTTT.

The chain uses TRBV7-8 and TRBJ2-3; 8 bases are shared with TRBD2. The CDR3 contains 16 residues. The germline gives CDR1 SGHVS, CDR2 FQNEAQ. V was pared by 4 bases and J by 1 base, with 7 bases of the junction left unmatched. CDR3 loop: CASSSRRAGGTDTQYF. The DNA for the CDR3 is TGTGCCAGCAGCTCCCGGCGAGCGGGAGGCACAGATACGCAGTATTTT. The entire variable domain, with the rest obtained from reference TRBV7-8 and TRBJ2-3, is as follows: GAGVSQSPRYKVAKRGQDVALRCDPISGHVSLFWYQQALGQGPEFLTYFQNEAQLDKSGLPSDRFFAERPEGSVSTLKIQRTQQEDSAVYLCASSSRRAGGTDTQYFGPGTRLTVL.

The genes are TRBV4-1 and TRBJ2-3, with unresolved D. CDR3 length: 15 residues. V was shortened by 0 bases and J by 0 bases, with 7 bases between the two germline ends. CDR1 and CDR2 (germline): MGHRA, YSYEKL. The CDR3 region has the DNA TGCGCCAGCAGCCAAGAACGGTTTAGCACAGATACGCAGTATTTT. It specifies CASSQERFSTDTQYF.

The J gene is TRBJ2-7, the V gene TRBV5-1, with 15 bases lining up with TRBD2. This CDR3 spans 16 amino acids. V dropped 4 bases and J dropped 6; count of bases not matched to a gene: 8. CDR1 and CDR2 (germline): SGHRS, YFSETQ. The CDR3 here is CASSPGLAGGRVEQYF. CDR3 DNA: TGCGCCAGCAGCCCAGGACTAGCGGGGGGGCGGGTCGAGCAGTACTTC.

The chain combines TRBV29-1 with TRBJ1-1; 8 positions agree with TRBD1. This CDR3 comprises 15 residues. The germline V gene encodes CDR1 SQVTM and CDR2 ANQGSEA. Losses at the gene ends were 1 base for V and 1 base for J; bases not matched to a gene: 5. The CDR3 DNA reads as TGCAGCGTTGAAGGTGGGACAGGTGGGAACACTGAAGCTTTCTTT. This encodes CSVEGGTGGNTEAFF.

V usage is TRBV30 and J usage is TRBJ2-1; TRBD2 matches at 11 bases. Germline assignment: CDR1 GTSNPN and CDR2 SVGIG (reference sequence). CDR3 size: 16 residues. Trimming cost V 4 bases and J 2 bases; bases outside gene matches: 7. The CDR3 region is CAWTSGRTSPYNEQFF. For the CDR3, the DNA is TGTGCCTGGACTAGCGGGAGGACAAGTCCCTACAATGAGCAGTTCTTC. Combining the CDR3 with reference TRBV30 and TRBJ2-1 gives the whole variable domain SQTIHQWPATLVQPVGSPLSLECTVEGTSNPNLYWYRQAAGRGLQLLFYSVGIGQISSEVPQNLSASRPQDRQFILSSKKLLLSDSGFYLCAWTSGRTSPYNEQFFGPGTRLTVL.

V and J are TRBV4-3 and TRBJ1-4; 8 nucleotides match TRBD1. V trimming: 4 bases; J trimming: 3 bases; junction bases outside the gene matches: 7. The CDR3 length is 16 residues. Germline V gene sequence: CDR1 LGHNA, CDR2 YSLEER. The CDR3 DNA reads TGCGCCAGCAGCCTAACCGGACAGGGCTCTAATGAAAAACTGTTTTTT. This gives the protein CASSLTGQGSNEKLFF.